These T cell receptor beta chains were read from a single sample in a study of a mutant IDH1 vaccine in newly diagnosed glioma. The table came from immunoSEQ multiplex PCR; TCRdb's copy has only in-frame clones and leaves some out. The table records more than 25,000 clones, 87% of them present only once. These receptors are not linked to any known antigen. Specimen: peripheral blood mononuclear cells (PBMCs), collected from a glioma patient whose treatment included an IDH1 peptide vaccine. Every receptor here comes from a woman between 40 and 55 years old with glioma. Some clones in this sample may be carry-over from other donors' samples. Each CDR3 is given with its conserved first and last residue. Clone size appears in some rows only: once, few, many, or a class for an expanded clone.

cdr3_aa: CASSQAGTISRGNTIYF; clone_size: -; v_call: TRBV4-2; j_call: TRBJ1-3
cdr3_aa: CASSLVGSTNEKLFF; clone_size: few; v_call: TRBV5-1; j_call: TRBJ1-4
cdr3_aa: CASSHVTGFVGLGDTGELFF; clone_size: -; v_call: TRBV4-2; j_call: TRBJ2-2
cdr3_aa: CASSFRGLYNEQFF; clone_size: -; v_call: TRBV7-9; j_call: TRBJ2-1
cdr3_aa: CASSDPGGAGGLSGANVLTF; clone_size: -; v_call: TRBV6-1; j_call: TRBJ2-6
cdr3_aa: CAVSSSTDTQYF; clone_size: few; v_call: TRBV10-3; j_call: TRBJ2-3
cdr3_aa: CASSLDRRETQYF; clone_size: once; v_call: TRBV7-3; j_call: TRBJ2-5
cdr3_aa: CASSYGLAGLRTEQFF; clone_size: once; v_call: TRBV6-6; j_call: TRBJ2-1
cdr3_aa: CASSLYGRNEQFF; clone_size: -; v_call: TRBV5-1; j_call: TRBJ2-1
cdr3_aa: CASSLSSAGGQETQYF; clone_size: -; v_call: TRBV27; j_call: TRBJ2-5
cdr3_aa: CASSVGRDEQFF; clone_size: -; v_call: TRBV9; j_call: TRBJ2-1
cdr3_aa: CASSLDTNSPLHF; clone_size: -; v_call: TRBV16; j_call: TRBJ1-6
cdr3_aa: CASSDKGEHTGELFF; clone_size: -; v_call: TRBV6-4; j_call: TRBJ2-2
cdr3_aa: CASSKRFRTALTYTF; clone_size: -; v_call: TRBV6-5; j_call: TRBJ1-2
cdr3_aa: CASSLGQGAGQPQHF; clone_size: -; v_call: TRBV27; j_call: TRBJ1-5
cdr3_aa: CASSLGSTGSTGELFF; clone_size: few; v_call: TRBV11-3; j_call: TRBJ2-2
cdr3_aa: CASRWIDTQYF; clone_size: -; v_call: TRBV27; j_call: TRBJ2-3
cdr3_aa: CASRPRTEAYEQYF; clone_size: -; v_call: TRBV27; j_call: TRBJ2-7
cdr3_aa: CASSPGGLNQPQHF; clone_size: -; v_call: TRBV18; j_call: TRBJ1-5
cdr3_aa: CASSLGPNEQFF; clone_size: -; v_call: TRBV27; j_call: TRBJ2-1
cdr3_aa: CASSFSGTMAEQYF; clone_size: -; v_call: TRBV5-1; j_call: TRBJ2-7
cdr3_aa: CASSLVPSGPQYF; clone_size: -; v_call: TRBV7-3; j_call: TRBJ2-5
cdr3_aa: CAISVAGMYEQYF; clone_size: -; v_call: TRBV10-3; j_call: TRBJ2-7
cdr3_aa: CASSAGAGTYEQYF; clone_size: -; v_call: TRBV6-1; j_call: TRBJ2-7
cdr3_aa: CASSLGLRDRGKRSGANVLTF; clone_size: -; v_call: TRBV13; j_call: TRBJ2-6
cdr3_aa: CASGQALPGANVLTF; clone_size: once; v_call: TRBV4-2; j_call: TRBJ2-6
cdr3_aa: CSVELGRTDTQYF; clone_size: -; v_call: TRBV29-1; j_call: TRBJ2-3
cdr3_aa: CAAGFTRAAGELFF; clone_size: -; v_call: TRBV2; j_call: TRBJ2-2
cdr3_aa: CASSGSARRVEPQHF; clone_size: -; v_call: TRBV19; j_call: TRBJ1-5
cdr3_aa: CASSQGKGADTQYF; clone_size: -; v_call: TRBV4-3; j_call: TRBJ2-3
cdr3_aa: CASSRGTAYEQYF; clone_size: -; v_call: TRBV19; j_call: TRBJ2-7
cdr3_aa: CSYWYQETQYF; clone_size: -; v_call: TRBV29-1; j_call: TRBJ2-5
cdr3_aa: CASRRNSPLHF; clone_size: -; v_call: TRBV21-1; j_call: TRBJ1-6
cdr3_aa: CASSYEVSYNTEAFF; clone_size: -; v_call: TRBV6-5; j_call: TRBJ1-1
cdr3_aa: CASSYSGWTEAFF; clone_size: -; v_call: TRBV6-6; j_call: TRBJ1-1
cdr3_aa: CASMRSPDTEAFF; clone_size: once; v_call: TRBV2; j_call: TRBJ1-1
cdr3_aa: CASSVSVGTSTDTQYF; clone_size: -; v_call: TRBV9; j_call: TRBJ2-3
cdr3_aa: CASSPPLARSYEQYF; clone_size: once; v_call: TRBV4-1; j_call: TRBJ2-7
cdr3_aa: CASSPSGNTEAFF; clone_size: -; v_call: TRBV5-5; j_call: TRBJ1-1
cdr3_aa: CSAVGEDEQYF; clone_size: few; v_call: TRBV20-1; j_call: TRBJ2-7
cdr3_aa: CASSLYRRNEQFF; clone_size: -; v_call: TRBV7-2; j_call: TRBJ2-1
cdr3_aa: CSVEDRQAYYGYTF; clone_size: -; v_call: TRBV29-1; j_call: TRBJ1-2
cdr3_aa: CASSQVKSAQNTGELFF; clone_size: -; v_call: TRBV4-2; j_call: TRBJ2-2
cdr3_aa: CATYNQAVTYEQYF; clone_size: -; v_call: TRBV28; j_call: TRBJ2-7
cdr3_aa: CASKATRISPSIF; clone_size: few; v_call: TRBV19; j_call: TRBJ1-5